Included here is one T cell receptor (beta chain) sequence, with context. What it binds is unknown. Produced via immunoSEQ multiplex PCR; TCRdb's table is partial and in-frame only. The table lists 140,000 or so clones, 90% to 95% of them singletons. Between the trimmed V and J ends, which lost 1 base and 9 bases, there was a span of 9 bases. Germline V lookup: CDR1 MGHRA, CDR2 YSYEKL. This CDR3 region has 13 residues. The sample is drawn from a study of T cell responses to AZD1222 COVID-19 vaccine. Whole-study results and caveats: It was only after the peak T cell response that any repertoires were sampled. Females made up more of the donors, who were largely white British, and clonal diversity may have come out too low. At baseline, seropositivity was found in only a handful of AZD1222 recipients. A reported finding is that nearly half of spike-specific TCRs target unmutated variant regions.

The TCR comes from an adult who had recovered from COVID-19. The sequencing used peripheral blood, collected after recovery from COVID-19. The J gene is TRBJ2-2, the V gene TRBV4-1; the D call may be TRBD1 or TRBD2 (6 bases each). The CDR3 sequence is CASSQGGARELFF. The DNA for the CDR3 is TGCGCCAGCAGCCAAGGGGGGGCTCGGGAGCTGTTTTTT.